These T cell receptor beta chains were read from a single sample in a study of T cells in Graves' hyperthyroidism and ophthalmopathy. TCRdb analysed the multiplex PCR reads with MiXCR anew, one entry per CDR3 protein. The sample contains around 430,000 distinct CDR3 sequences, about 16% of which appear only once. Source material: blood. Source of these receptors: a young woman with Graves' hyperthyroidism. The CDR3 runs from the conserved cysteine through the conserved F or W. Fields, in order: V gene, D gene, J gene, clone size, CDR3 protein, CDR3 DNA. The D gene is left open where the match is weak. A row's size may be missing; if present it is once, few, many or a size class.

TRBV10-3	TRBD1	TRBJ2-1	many	CAIRRQGTEAEQFF	TGTGCCATCCGAAGACAGGGGACGGAGGCTGAGCAGTTCTTC
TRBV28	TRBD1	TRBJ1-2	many	CASSLTGGVGYTF	TGTGCCAGCAGTTTAACAGGGGGCGTTGGCTACACCTTC
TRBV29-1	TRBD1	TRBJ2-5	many	CSVVPGQDQETQYF	TGCAGCGTGGTACCGGGACAGGACCAAGAGACCCAGTACTTC
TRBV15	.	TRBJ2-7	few	CATSRDLGTEGEQYF	TGTGCCACCAGCAGAGATCTAGGGACTGAAGGGGAGCAGTACTTC
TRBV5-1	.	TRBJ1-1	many	CASSQNPNMNTEAFF	TGCGCCAGCAGCCAAAACCCAAACATGAACACTGAAGCTTTCTTT
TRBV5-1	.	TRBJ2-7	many	CASSLEYGSFPYEQYF	TGCGCCAGCAGCTTGGAATATGGGAGTTTTCCTTACGAGCAGTACTTC
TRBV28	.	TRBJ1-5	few	CASSPGGLGNQPQHF	TGTGCCAGCAGCCCCGGCGGGTTGGGCAATCAGCCCCAGCATTTT
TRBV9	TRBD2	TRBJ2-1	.	CASSGLSGGGGGEQFF	TGTGCCAGCAGCGGGTTGAGCGGGGGGGGAGGGGGCGAGCAGTTCTTC
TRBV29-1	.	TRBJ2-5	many	CSVFDSAETQYF	TGCAGCGTTTTTGACAGTGCGGAGACCCAGTACTTC
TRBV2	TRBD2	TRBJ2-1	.	CASSDGREHEQFF	TGTGCCAGCAGTGACGGGAGGGAACATGAGCAGTTCTTC
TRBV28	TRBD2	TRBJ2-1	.	CASSSRDYWVF	TGTGCCAGCAGTTCCCGGGACTATTGGGTCTTC
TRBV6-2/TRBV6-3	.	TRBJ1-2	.	CASRSGRVYGYTF	TGTGCCAGCAGATCGGGACGAGTCTATGGCTACACCTTC
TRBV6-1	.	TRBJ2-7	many	CASSYSAGHDHEQYF	TGTGCCAGCAGTTACAGCGCGGGACACGACCACGAGCAGTACTTC
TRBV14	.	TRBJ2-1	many	CASSQVESSYNEQFF	TGTGCCAGCAGCCAAGTGGAGAGCTCCTACAATGAGCAGTTCTTC
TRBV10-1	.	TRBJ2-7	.	CASREVSTGMGEQYF	TGCGCCAGCAGAGAGGTCTCAACAGGGATGGGCGAGCAGTACTTC
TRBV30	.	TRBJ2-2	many	CAWSVQTSGGELFF	TGTGCCTGGAGTGTACAGACATCTGGCGGGGAGCTGTTTTTT
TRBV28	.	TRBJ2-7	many	CASSFSQGHHEQYF	TGTGCCAGCAGTTTCAGTCAGGGTCACCACGAGCAGTACTTC
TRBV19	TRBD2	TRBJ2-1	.	CASNPSGRKYSNEQFF	TGTGCCAGTAACCCTAGCGGGAGGAAATATAGCAATGAGCAGTTCTTC
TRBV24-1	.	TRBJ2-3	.	CATSDFPDDTQYF	TGTGCCACCAGTGATTTCCCAGATGATACGCAGTATTTT
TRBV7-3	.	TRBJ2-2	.	CASSTTGAGNTGELFF	TGTGCCAGCAGCACCACGGGGGCGGGGAACACCGGGGAGCTGTTTTTT
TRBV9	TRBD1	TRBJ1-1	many	CASSVDTGRTGKNTEAFF	TGTGCCAGCAGCGTAGACACAGGACGGACAGGGAAGAACACTGAAGCTTTCTTT